Below are 19 T cell receptor beta chains sequenced from a single sample in a study of neoadjuvant anti-PD-1 for oral cavity cancer. Time point specified: after neoadjuvant nivolumab, at surgical resection. Clones were sequenced by immunoSEQ multiplex PCR, and TCRdb holds only the in-frame ones, with some missing. The table lists 65,000 to 70,000 clones, less than 90% of them singletons, with around 2.7% in the top ten. Sequencing used PBMCs, obtained after nivolumab (anti-PD-1) treatment. The receptors stem from a person aged 40-85 years with oral cavity squamous cell carcinoma.

CDR3 nucleotide sequence: TGCAGCGTTACGGCTAGCGGGAGGGTGGAGACCCAGTACTTC. Its translation is CSVTASGRVETQYF. The chain recombines TRBV29-1 with TRBJ2-5, with 12 bases that match TRBD2. J was trimmed by 5 bases and V by 5 bases; bases with no gene match: 6. The CDR3 is made up of 14 amino acids. The germline V gene has CDR1 SQVTM and CDR2 ANQGSEA.

The chain joins TRBV4-1 to TRBJ1-2, with a tentative D call TRBD1 (6 bases). The germline V and J ends were trimmed by 0 bases and 2 bases, with 10 bases remaining between them. Germline CDR1 is MGHRA and CDR2 is YSYEKL. CDR3 length: 15 amino acids. The CDR3 sequence: CASSQDRGQNYGYTF. CDR3 in DNA: TGCGCCAGCAGCCAAGATCGCGGACAGAACTATGGCTACACCTTC.

In this sample, this clone turned up once. The J gene is TRBJ2-3, the V gene TRBV6-1; D possibly corresponds to TRBD2 (5 bases). V was trimmed by 6 bases and J by 2 bases, leaving 15 bases between them. CDR1 MNHNS and CDR2 SASEGT come from the germline V gene. There are 15 residues in the CDR3. The CDR3 DNA reads as TGTGCCAGCAGGGATCTAAGCGGATACACAGATACGCAGTATTTT. Translated: CASRDLSGYTDTQYF.

This clone was detected once. CDR3 sequence reads: CASRLRRLGRPEGEQYF. CDR3 bases: TGTGCCAGCAGACTTAGGAGGCTCGGACGCCCAGAGGGCGAGCAGTACTTC. The chain joins TRBV28 to TRBJ2-7, with D possibly matching TRBD2 (5 bases). The V gene's germline CDR1 is MDHEN and CDR2 SYDVKM. The V end lost 6 bases, the J end lost 6 bases, and 27 bases lay between the germline ends. The CDR3 consists of 17 residues.

The chain combines TRBV6-1 with TRBJ2-7; 9 bases agree with TRBD1. This CDR3 is 17 amino acids long. CDR1 and CDR2 (germline): MNHNS, SASEGT. The trim removed 4 bases at V and 0 bases at J, leaving 10 bases unmatched. CDR3 sequence (DNA): TGTGCCAGCAGTGTCGAACCCGGACAGGGGAACTCCTACGAGCAGTACTTC. Translation gives CASSVEPGQGNSYEQYF.

The chain employs TRBV11-2 and TRBJ2-7; 9 bases agree with TRBD2. V lost 1 base and J lost 2; bases outside the gene matches: 0. Germline V gene sequence: CDR1 SGHAT, CDR2 FQNNGV. This CDR3 contains 14 residues. The CDR3: CASSLGGRAYEQYF. CDR3 coding DNA: TGTGCCAGCAGCTTAGGCGGGAGGGCCTACGAGCAGTACTTC.

The rearrangement joins TRBV30 to TRBJ1-3; no reliable D call. Germline CDR1 reads GTSNPN; CDR2 reads SVGIG (reference sequence). With 3 bases removed from V and 0 bases from J, the gap between germline ends came to 6 bases. The CDR3 extends over 13 amino acids. CDR3 region: CAWRSYSGNTIYF. The CDR3 DNA follows: TGTGCCTGGAGGTCATACTCTGGAAACACCATATATTTT.

This clone was counted once. J is TRBJ2-2 and V is TRBV19; 11 nucleotides line up with TRBD2. V trimming: 6 bases; J trimming: 5 bases; junction bases outside the gene matches: 8. The germline V gene has CDR1 LNHDA and CDR2 SQIVND (reference sequence). The CDR3 is made up of 16 amino acids. CDR3 protein: CASRGLAGGWTGELFF. CDR3 sequence (DNA): TGTGCCAGTAGAGGGCTAGCGGGAGGATGGACCGGGGAGCTGTTTTTT. The full variable domain, with the rest looked up from reference TRBV19 and TRBJ2-2, is DGGITQSPKYLFRKEGQNVTLSCEQNLNHDAMYWYRQDPGQGLRLIYYSQIVNDFQKGDIAEGYSVSREKKESFPLTVTSAQKNPTAFYLCASRGLAGGWTGELFFGEGSRLTVL.

The V call is TRBV6-5, the J call TRBJ1-1; TRBD1 is a possible D gene (6 bases). V gave up 5 bases and J gave up 1 base, with 8 bases separating them. The CDR3 totals 13 residues. Germline assignment: CDR1 MNHEY and CDR2 SVGAGI. CDR3: CASSTGSNTEAFF. CDR3 nucleotide sequence: TGTGCCAGCAGTACAGGGTCGAACACTGAAGCTTTCTTT.

The V gene is TRBV27, the J gene TRBJ2-2; no clear D gene. The germline V gene has CDR1 MNHEY and CDR2 SMNVEV (reference sequence). Between the trimmed V and J ends, which lost 3 bases and 3 bases, there was a span of 2 bases. This CDR3 spans 12 amino acids. The chain's CDR3 is CASSFDTGELFF. CDR3 bases: TGTGCCAGCAGTTTTGACACCGGGGAGCTGTTTTTT.

In this sample, this clone turned up a few times. The rearrangement uses TRBV30 and TRBJ2-3; D call uncertain. The germline CDR1 and CDR2 sequences are GTSNPN and SVGIG (reference sequence). The CDR3 spans 13 residues. The V gene lost 8 bases and the J gene lost 2 bases, with 14 bases spanning the gap. Here the CDR3 reads CAVAMILTDTQYF. CDR3 sequence (DNA): TGTGCCGTTGCCATGATCCTCACAGATACGCAGTATTTT.

The rearrangement links TRBV5-6 to TRBJ1-4, with 10 bases identical to TRBD1. V lost 4 bases, J lost 8 bases, and 8 bases stayed unmatched. This CDR3 contains 15 residues. Germline loops: CDR1 SGHDT, CDR2 YYEEEE. CDR3: CASSRAGTGAEKLFF. The CDR3 nucleotides read TGTGCCAGCAGCCGAGCCGGGACAGGGGCCGAAAAACTGTTTTTT.

This chain uses TRBV5-5 with TRBJ1-4; 9 bases fit TRBD1. The CDR3 consists of 17 residues. J was trimmed by 1 base and V by 4 bases; bases with no gene match: 8. Germline V gives CDR1 SGHKS, CDR2 YYEKEE (reference sequence). CDR3: CASSGTGLGLTNEKLFF. The CDR3 bases are TGTGCCAGCAGCGGGACAGGGTTGGGGTTAACTAATGAAAAACTGTTTTTT.

The rearrangement uses TRBV6-5 and TRBJ2-5; TRBD2 aligns across 10 bases. The CDR3 sequence is 15 residues long. Trimming took 8 bases from V and 2 from J; bases not matched to a gene: 8. The germline CDR1 and CDR2 sequences are MNHEY and SVGAGI. As DNA, the CDR3 is TGTGCCAGCCTCGTTGGGACTAGCGATCAAGAGACCCAGTACTTC. It encodes CASLVGTSDQETQYF.

The chain recombines TRBV5-1 with TRBJ2-1, with D possibly being TRBD2 (6 bases). CDR3 length: 16 amino acids. The V and J ends lost 6 bases and 3 bases respectively, with 19 bases between them. Per the germline V gene, CDR1 is SGHRS and CDR2 is YFSETQ. The CDR3 nucleotides read TGCGCCAGCATGCTTGGGTTGGATAGCGGCTACAATGAGCAGTTCTTC. It is translated as CASMLGLDSGYNEQFF.

A few counts support this clone. The V and J genes are TRBV2 and TRBJ2-2; D is tentatively TRBD1 or TRBD2 (6 bases each). Germline V gene sequence: CDR1 SNHLY, CDR2 FYNNEI. V lost 6 bases and J lost 6, with 14 bases in between. The CDR3 consists of 14 residues. This CDR3 is CASRRDTRSGELFF. The CDR3 DNA sequence: TGTGCCAGCAGGCGGGACACCCGTTCCGGGGAGCTGTTTTTT.

The chain has TRBV6-4 and TRBJ2-3; tentative D call: TRBD2 (6 bases). The CDR3 covers 16 residues. The V end was cut by 4 bases, the J end by 3 bases, with 17 bases between. Germline V gene sequence: CDR1 MRHNA, CDR2 SNTAGT. CDR3 sequence (DNA): TGTGCCAGCAGTGTAAAGGCGGACGCGGGAACAGATACGCAGTATTTT. Protein sequence: CASSVKADAGTDTQYF.

The chain recombines TRBV11-2 with TRBJ1-3, with D possibly matching TRBD1 (5 bases). Germline assignment: CDR1 SGHAT and CDR2 FQNNGV. Trimming cost V 4 bases and J 0 bases, with 13 bases left between them. The CDR3 contains 16 residues. The CDR3 here is CASSWRQRSSGNTIYF. Here the CDR3 DNA reads TGTGCCAGCAGCTGGCGACAGCGTTCCTCTGGAAACACCATATATTTT.

CDR3 nucleotide sequence: TGCGCCAGCAGTGAGTCGACTGCCTGGGGACCAAACACTGAAGCTTTCTTT. Its protein product is CASSESTAWGPNTEAFF. The chain couples TRBV10-1 to TRBJ1-1, with D possibly being TRBD1 (5 bases). Germline CDR1 is WNHNN and CDR2 is SYGVQD (reference sequence). V was pared by 0 bases and J by 2 bases, with 16 bases between. This CDR3 is 17 amino acids long.